This T cell receptor beta chain appears in the sequencing data of a study of T cells after yellow fever vaccination. The study made its TCR cDNA through 5'RACE template switching. That step introduced a universal primer site along with UMIs. One entry per CDR3 protein, called by TCRdb with MiXCR from the 5' RACE reads. The sample gives about 240,000 distinct CDR3 sequences, roughly 3.5% of which show up once; around 19% is in the top ten. CDR1 is KGHDR, CDR2 SFDVKD, per germline. This CDR3 is built from 18 residues. Losses at the gene ends were 6 bases for V and 0 bases for J; bases not matched to a gene: 9.

This chain connects TRBV24-1 to TRBJ2-1; 11 bases line up with TRBD1. The material was PBMCs, obtained 15 days after the yellow fever booster vaccination. This TCR derives from a man between 18 and 35 years old who received the YFV17D yellow fever vaccine. The DNA of the CDR3 is TGTGCCACCAGTACGAACCCCGGGACAGGGGGCTCCTACAATGAGCAGTTCTTC. It codes for CATSTNPGTGGSYNEQFF.